This TCR beta chain originates from a study of vaccination and CD4 T cells after COVID-19. The treatment here: approximately 11-day PBMC culture with coronavirus spike peptide pools or control peptides (ViraFEST assay). Antigen-specific T cells were expanded with peptide pools by ViraFEST, and TCRs were then sequenced. With the Oncomine TCR Beta short-read assay, DNA from cultured CD4+ T cells was sequenced. Genomic DNA extraction was carried out from cultured CD4+ T cells. TCRdb independently ran MiXCR on the PCR reads; one entry per CDR3 protein. This sample has about 16,000 distinct CDR3 sequences, with about 40% found just once. The germline CDR1 and CDR2 sequences are SGHTA and FQGNSA. The CDR3 extends over 16 amino acids. Findings and limits, study-wide: Convalescent patients saw a median about 86% of their reactive clones show up only after vaccination. Convalescent participants were relatively few, and none had early post-infection timepoints studied.

On this clonotype itself: Its antigen is not identified. At one end the junction does not follow the germline gene, possibly because of a read error.

The TCR comes from a human donor who had recovered from COVID-19. Sequenced: CD4+ T cells from blood, cultured in vitro. The chain couples TRBV7-2 to TRBJ1-2; D might be TRBD1 (6 bases). The CDR3 reads CASSLGRVRGNHGYTF. The CDR3, as DNA: TGTGCCAGCAGCTTAGGGCGCGTCAGGGGTAACCATGGCTACACCTTC. Variable domain in full (rest from reference TRBV7-2 and TRBJ1-2): GAGVSQSPSNKVTEKGKDVELRCDPISGHTALYWYRQSLGQGLEFLIYFQGNSAPDKSGLPSDRFSAERTGGSVSTLTIQRTQQEDSAVYLCASSLGRVRGNHGYTFGSGTRLTVV.